Included here is one T cell receptor beta chain sequence, with context. Its antigen is unknown. This specimen comes from a study of shared clonotypes between healthy human individuals. Study-level points and caveats: Few donors restricted represented genetic and exposure-history diversity.

Trimming took off 0 bases at V and 7 bases at J, with 10 bases between the two ends. The CDR3 covers 14 residues. Germline V CDR1 and CDR2: KGHSH, LQKENI. Clones were sequenced by immunoSEQ multiplex PCR, and TCRdb holds only the in-frame ones, with some missing. The sample shows over a million clones, roughly 96% of them seen only once. This sequence originates from a man younger than 40 in good health. The specimen sequenced was naive CD4+ T cells sorted from blood. The sample's subset: CD45RA+ positively selected. The chain uses TRBV18 and TRBJ2-1; the D is unclear. CDR3 region: CASSPPRGINEQFF. The CDR3 region has the DNA TGTGCCAGCTCACCACCGAGAGGCATAAATGAGCAGTTCTTC.